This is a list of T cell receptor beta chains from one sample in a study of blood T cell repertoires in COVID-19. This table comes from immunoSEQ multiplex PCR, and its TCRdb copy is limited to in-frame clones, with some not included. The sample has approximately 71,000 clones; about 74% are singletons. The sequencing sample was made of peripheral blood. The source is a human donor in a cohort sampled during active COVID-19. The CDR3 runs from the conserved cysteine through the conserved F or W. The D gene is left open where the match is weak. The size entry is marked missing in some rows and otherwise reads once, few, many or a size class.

CDR3aa: CASSPLRTSGKGNEQFF; CDR3nt: TGTGCCAGCTCACCACTTCGAACTAGCGGGAAGGGAAATGAGCAGTTCTTC; j_gene: TRBJ2-1; abundance: .; v_gene: TRBV18; d_gene: TRBD2
CDR3aa: CASSQDADSGRSQQYF; CDR3nt: TGTGCCAGCAGCCAAGACGCCGATAGCGGGAGATCGCAACAGTACTTC; j_gene: TRBJ2-7; abundance: .; v_gene: TRBV3-1/TRBV3-2; d_gene: TRBD2
CDR3aa: CASSPPTLAGGPYEQYF; CDR3nt: TGCGCCAGCAGCCCCCCAACCCTAGCGGGAGGGCCGTACGAGCAGTACTTC; j_gene: TRBJ2-7; abundance: .; v_gene: TRBV5-1; d_gene: TRBD2
CDR3aa: CATSRERGAGYGYTF; CDR3nt: TGTGCCACCAGCAGAGAGCGGGGGGCGGGCTATGGCTACACCTTC; j_gene: TRBJ1-2; abundance: .; v_gene: TRBV15; d_gene: .
CDR3aa: CASSVGSTEAFF; CDR3nt: TGTGCCAGCAGTGTCGGGAGCACTGAAGCTTTCTTT; j_gene: TRBJ1-1; abundance: .; v_gene: TRBV2; d_gene: .
CDR3aa: CASSGLAGGEQYF; CDR3nt: TGCGCCAGCAGTGGACTAGCGGGGGGCGAGCAGTACTTC; j_gene: TRBJ2-7; abundance: .; v_gene: TRBV10-1; d_gene: TRBD2
CDR3aa: CASSDAPPQGYEQYF; CDR3nt: TGTGCCAGCAGTGACGCCCCCCCACAGGGTTACGAGCAGTACTTC; j_gene: TRBJ2-7; abundance: .; v_gene: TRBV6-2/TRBV6-3; d_gene: .
CDR3aa: CASSPYRPGTVNTEAFF; CDR3nt: TGCGCCAGCAGCCCCTACAGACCCGGGACAGTGAACACTGAAGCTTTCTTT; j_gene: TRBJ1-1; abundance: .; v_gene: TRBV4-1; d_gene: TRBD1
CDR3aa: CSVEGRGGSTDTQYF; CDR3nt: TGCAGCGTTGAGGGACGGGGGGGCTCCACAGATACGCAGTATTTT; j_gene: TRBJ2-3; abundance: once; v_gene: TRBV29-1; d_gene: TRBD2
CDR3aa: CASSRGGEIYEQYF; CDR3nt: TGTGCCAGCAGTCGGGGAGGGGAAATCTACGAGCAGTACTTC; j_gene: TRBJ2-7; abundance: .; v_gene: TRBV19; d_gene: TRBD2
CDR3aa: CASNKGTWGDTEAFF; CDR3nt: TGTGCCAGTAATAAAGGGACTTGGGGGGACACTGAAGCTTTCTTT; j_gene: TRBJ1-1; abundance: .; v_gene: TRBV19; d_gene: .
CDR3aa: CASSFTGAGNTIYF; CDR3nt: TGTGCCAGCAGCTTTACGGGAGCTGGAAACACCATATATTTT; j_gene: TRBJ1-3; abundance: .; v_gene: TRBV5-6; d_gene: .
CDR3aa: CASSERDSSPWQYF; CDR3nt: TGTGCCAGCAGTGAAAGGGACAGCTCCCCGTGGCAGTACTTC; j_gene: TRBJ2-7; abundance: .; v_gene: TRBV2; d_gene: TRBD1
CDR3aa: CASSERQGAHTEAFF; CDR3nt: TGTGCCAGCAGTGAGCGACAGGGGGCGCACACTGAAGCTTTCTTT; j_gene: TRBJ1-1; abundance: .; v_gene: TRBV28; d_gene: TRBD1
CDR3aa: CASSLKEVSGRANTGELFF; CDR3nt: TGTGCCAGCAGCTTAAAGGAAGTTAGCGGGAGGGCGAACACCGGGGAGCTGTTTTTT; j_gene: TRBJ2-2; abundance: .; v_gene: TRBV7-6; d_gene: TRBD2
CDR3aa: CASRNGAASGNTIYF; CDR3nt: TGTGCCAGCAGGAACGGAGCGGCTTCTGGAAACACCATATATTTT; j_gene: TRBJ1-3; abundance: once; v_gene: TRBV5-5; d_gene: .
CDR3aa: CASSIGTENQPQHF; CDR3nt: TGTGCCAGTAGTATTGGGACAGAGAATCAGCCCCAGCATTTT; j_gene: TRBJ1-5; abundance: large; v_gene: TRBV19; d_gene: TRBD1
CDR3aa: CASSPGGWQPQHF; CDR3nt: TGTGCCAGCAGCCCGGGCGGGTGGCAGCCCCAGCATTTT; j_gene: TRBJ1-5; abundance: .; v_gene: TRBV28; d_gene: .
CDR3aa: CSVETGAEAFF; CDR3nt: TGCAGCGTTGAGACAGGGGCTGAAGCTTTCTTT; j_gene: TRBJ1-1; abundance: .; v_gene: TRBV29-1; d_gene: TRBD1
CDR3aa: CASSSSGGRVGDTQYF; CDR3nt: TGCGCCAGCAGCTCCTCGGGCGGGAGGGTAGGAGATACGCAGTATTTT; j_gene: TRBJ2-3; abundance: .; v_gene: TRBV5-1; d_gene: TRBD2
CDR3aa: CASSWGGDPADTQYF; CDR3nt: TGTGCCAGCAGCTGGGGGGGCGATCCGGCAGATACGCAGTATTTT; j_gene: TRBJ2-3; abundance: .; v_gene: TRBV5-4; d_gene: .
CDR3aa: CASSISGGANNEQFF; CDR3nt: TGTGCCAGTAGTATTAGCGGGGGGGCAAATAATGAGCAGTTCTTC; j_gene: TRBJ2-1; abundance: .; v_gene: TRBV19; d_gene: TRBD2
CDR3aa: CASSSGGQNNSPLHF; CDR3nt: TGCGCCAGCAGCTCTGGGGGACAGAATAATTCACCCCTCCACTTT; j_gene: TRBJ1-6; abundance: .; v_gene: TRBV4-1; d_gene: TRBD1
CDR3aa: CASVGGLGNQPQHF; CDR3nt: TGTGCCAGCGTAGGGGGCCTAGGCAATCAGCCCCAGCATTTT; j_gene: TRBJ1-5; abundance: .; v_gene: TRBV28; d_gene: TRBD1
CDR3aa: CASSLAASGRGETQYF; CDR3nt: TGTGCCAGCAGCTTAGCGGCTAGCGGGAGGGGGGAGACCCAGTACTTC; j_gene: TRBJ2-5; abundance: .; v_gene: TRBV7-2; d_gene: TRBD2
CDR3aa: CASRRDFLNTEAFF; CDR3nt: TGTGCCAGCAGGAGGGACTTTTTGAACACTGAAGCTTTCTTT; j_gene: TRBJ1-1; abundance: few; v_gene: TRBV5-4; d_gene: .
CDR3aa: CASESGTGEYEQYF; CDR3nt: TGCGCCAGCGAATCCGGGACAGGGGAATACGAGCAGTACTTC; j_gene: TRBJ2-7; abundance: .; v_gene: TRBV5-1; d_gene: TRBD1
CDR3aa: CASSEGRAGKNIQYF; CDR3nt: TGTGCCAGCAGTGAAGGCAGGGCTGGCAAAAACATTCAGTACTTC; j_gene: TRBJ2-4; abundance: once; v_gene: TRBV6-1; d_gene: .
CDR3aa: CSASRPGVLYF; CDR3nt: TGCAGTGCTAGTAGACCGGGAGTGCTGTATTTT; j_gene: TRBJ2-3; abundance: .; v_gene: TRBV20-1; d_gene: .